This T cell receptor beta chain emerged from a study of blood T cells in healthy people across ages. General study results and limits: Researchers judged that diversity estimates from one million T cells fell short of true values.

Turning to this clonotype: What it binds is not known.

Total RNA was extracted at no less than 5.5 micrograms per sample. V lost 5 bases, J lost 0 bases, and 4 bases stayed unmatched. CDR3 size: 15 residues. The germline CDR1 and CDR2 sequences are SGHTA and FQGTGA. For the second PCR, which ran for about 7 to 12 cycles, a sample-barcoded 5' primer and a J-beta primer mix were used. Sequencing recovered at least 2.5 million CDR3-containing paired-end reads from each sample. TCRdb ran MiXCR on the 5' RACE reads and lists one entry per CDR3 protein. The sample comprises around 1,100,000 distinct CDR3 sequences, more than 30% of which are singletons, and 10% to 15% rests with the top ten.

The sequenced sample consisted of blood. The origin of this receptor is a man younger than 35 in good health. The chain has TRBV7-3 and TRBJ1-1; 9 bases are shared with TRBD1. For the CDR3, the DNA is TGTGCCAGCAGCATGGGACAGGGCCTGAACACTGAAGCTTTCTTT. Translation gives CASSMGQGLNTEAFF.